These 7 T cell receptor beta chains share one sample of origin, sequenced in a study of blood T cell repertoires in COVID-19. Produced via immunoSEQ multiplex PCR; TCRdb's table is partial and in-frame only. The sample gives 250,000 to 300,000 clones, around 90% of which show up once; 2% to 2.5% is in the top ten. The specimen sequenced was PBMCs or T cells enriched from blood (not recorded which). All receptors come from a woman in her forties with acute COVID-19.

This chain links TRBV6-5 with TRBJ1-6; no clear D. The CDR3 totals 14 residues. Germline loops: CDR1 MNHEY, CDR2 SVGAGI. V was cut by 2 bases and J by 5 bases, with 7 bases left in between. The CDR3 nucleotides are TGTGCCAGCAGTTACGTACTGAATAATTCACCCCTCCACTTT. It codes for CASSYVLNNSPLHF.

The chain carries TRBV7-2 and TRBJ1-3, with D maybe TRBD1 (6 bases). V was pared by 1 base and J by 3 bases, with 16 bases between. Looked up from germline, CDR1 is SGHTA and CDR2 is FQGNSA. CDR3 length: 17 residues. The CDR3 DNA reads as TGTGCCAGCAGCTTAGGCGGGCAGGGGATTAATGGAAACACCATATATTTT. Residues: CASSLGGQGINGNTIYF. Full variable domain (remainder filled in from reference TRBV7-2 and TRBJ1-3): GAGVSQSPSNKVTEKGKDVELRCDPISGHTALYWYRQSLGQGLEFLIYFQGNSAPDKSGLPSDRFSAERTGGSVSTLTIQRTQQEDSAVYLCASSLGGQGINGNTIYFGEGSWLTVV.

The V gene is TRBV5-1, the J gene TRBJ2-5; TRBD2 aligns across 7 bases. The CDR3 has 17 residues. CDR1 is SGHRS, CDR2 YFSETQ, per germline. After removal of 1 base from V and 1 base from J, the junction contained 10 bases not matched to a gene. Here the CDR3 DNA reads TGCGCCAGCAGCTTGAAAGTCCCCCGGGAGGTCCAAGAGACCCAGTACTTC. Translated, it gives CASSLKVPREVQETQYF. Filled out from reference TRBV5-1 and TRBJ2-5, the complete variable domain reads KAGVTQTPRYLIKTRGQQVTLSCSPISGHRSVSWYQQTPGQGLQFLFEYFSETQRNKGNFPGRFSGRQFSNSRSEMNVSTLELGDSALYLCASSLKVPREVQETQYFGPGTRLLVL.

This chain links TRBV27 with TRBJ1-2, with D uncertain. Germline assignment: CDR1 MNHEY and CDR2 SMNVEV (reference sequence). V was pared by 4 bases and J by 0 bases, with 15 bases between. The CDR3 runs to 16 residues. The CDR3 sequence: CASSSIRTMANYGYTF. The CDR3 DNA reads as TGTGCCAGCAGTTCCATTAGGACTATGGCTAACTATGGCTACACCTTC.

This rearrangement joins TRBV12-3 or TRBV12-4 to TRBJ2-5; D may be TRBD2 (6 bases). V gave up 6 bases and J gave up 5 bases, with 13 bases separating them. This CDR3 region has 13 residues. The CDR3 sequence: CASRITRGETQYF. In DNA, the CDR3 is TGTGCCAGCAGGATTACCCGGGGGGAGACCCAGTACTTC.

The gene calls are TRBV11-3 and TRBJ2-3; 8 bases line up with TRBD1. The germline gives CDR1 SGHNT, CDR2 YENEEA. The CDR3 runs to 19 residues. V shed 0 bases, J shed 2 bases, and the junction held 13 bases outside the gene matches. In DNA form, the CDR3 reads TGTGCCAGCAGCTTAGATGGCGAGGGGACAGGCTACCCCACAGATACGCAGTATTTT. Protein product: CASSLDGEGTGYPTDTQYF.

The sample holds one count of this clone. This chain connects TRBV5-4 to TRBJ2-1; TRBD2 aligns across 8 bases. The ends lost 0 bases at V and 6 bases at J; junction bases unmatched: 8. In germline, CDR1 is SGHNT, CDR2 YYREEE (reference sequence). CDR3 size: 16 residues. CDR3 sequence reads: CASSLVGTSNINEQFF. The CDR3 DNA follows: TGTGCCAGCAGCTTGGTTGGGACTAGTAATATCAATGAGCAGTTCTTC.